This entry concerns a single T cell receptor beta chain. It was with random hexamers that about 0.45 to 1 ug RNA was reverse transcribed. TCRdb independently ran MiXCR on the immunoSEQ multiplex PCR reads; one entry per CDR3 protein. The table includes around 160,000 distinct CDR3 sequences, 93% detected once. V was clipped by 4 bases and J by 5 bases, with 17 bases between them. Germline V gene lookup returns CDR1 SGHRS and CDR2 YFSETQ. This CDR3 comprises 15 residues. The source of the sample is a study of CD8 T cells in Susac syndrome. TEMRA cells underwent FACS enrichment and CD8+ and CD4+ T cells underwent negative isolation.

This sequence originates from a human donor in good health. The chain couples TRBV5-1 to TRBJ2-3; D might be TRBD1 or TRBD2, each matching 5 bases. The sequencing input was CD4+ T cells from PBMCs. DNA of the CDR3: TGCGCCAGCAGCAAAGGGACCGCGACTGGAGATACGCAGTATTTT. This codes for CASSKGTATGDTQYF.